Below are 31 T cell receptor beta chains sequenced from a single sample in a study of blood T cell repertoires in COVID-19. Method: immunoSEQ multiplex PCR; TCRdb's copy keeps in-frame clones and lacks some. Of tens of thousands of clones in the sample, approximately 90% were seen once. Sequenced material: peripheral blood. The receptors here all came from a human donor with active COVID-19. The donor label of this sample is uncertain.

V gene TRBV9 combines with J gene TRBJ2-3, with TRBD2 matching over 10 bases. Germline values: CDR1 SGDLS, CDR2 YYNGEE. The CDR3 loop spans 16 amino acids. With 4 bases clipped from V and 6 bases from J, the junction kept 11 bases outside the gene matches. The CDR3 DNA reads TGTGCCAGCAGCCCCCGAGCGGGGGGGCCGGGGGATACGCAGTATTTT. Its protein product is CASSPRAGGPGDTQYF.

This sequence joins TRBV5-1 and TRBJ1-2; D might be TRBD1 (5 bases). Trimming stripped 5 bases from V and 0 bases from J, with 14 bases between. The CDR3 covers 15 residues. Germline CDR1 reads SGHRS; CDR2 reads YFSETQ. CDR3 nucleotide sequence: TGCGCCAGCAGACCGCCTCGGGGGGCTAACTATGGCTACACCTTC. Its protein product is CASRPPRGANYGYTF.

The CDR3 bases are TGCAGCGTTGAGGGAGGGTCTAACTATGGCTACACCTTC. Translation gives CSVEGGSNYGYTF. The J gene is TRBJ1-2, the V gene TRBV29-1, with no clear D. The CDR3 extends over 13 amino acids. V was shortened by 3 bases and J by 0 bases, with 8 bases between the two germline ends. Per the germline V gene, CDR1 is SQVTM and CDR2 is ANQGSEA.

The rearrangement uses TRBV6-6 and TRBJ2-1; D unresolved. Between the trimmed V and J ends, which lost 8 bases and 0 bases, there was a span of 11 bases. Germline lookup yields CDR1 MNHNY and CDR2 SVGAGI (reference sequence). The CDR3 has 14 residues. This CDR3 is CASALQSSYNEQFF. CDR3 in DNA: TGTGCCAGCGCCCTACAGAGCTCCTACAATGAGCAGTTCTTC.

The chain links TRBV28 to TRBJ2-7; D possibly corresponds to TRBD1 (6 bases). The CDR3 has 12 amino acids. Trimming pared 4 bases from V and 3 bases from J, leaving 7 bases between. Germline-derived CDR1 and CDR2 are MDHEN and SYDVKM. The CDR3 region is CASSWDIYEQYF. As DNA, the CDR3 is TGTGCCAGCAGTTGGGACATCTACGAGCAGTACTTC.

The rearrangement uses TRBV3-1 (or the pseudogene TRBV3-2) and TRBJ2-7; the D gene is possibly TRBD2 (5 bases). The V end lost 4 bases, the J end lost 4 bases, and 14 bases lay between the germline ends. The V gene's germline CDR1 is LGHDT and CDR2 YNNKEL (reference sequence). This CDR3 spans 14 amino acids. CDR3 in amino acids: CASSLVVAPYEQYF. The CDR3 nucleotides are TGTGCCAGCAGCCTGGTAGTAGCGCCATACGAGCAGTACTTC.

The gene calls are TRBV6-2 or TRBV6-3 and TRBJ2-7; 9 nucleotides match TRBD2. CDR3 length: 18 amino acids. Germline V gene data show CDR1 as MNHEY and CDR2 as SVGEGT. The junction had 14 bases not matched to a gene; V was cut back by 2 bases and J by 3 bases. The CDR3 bases are TGTGCCAGCAGTTACCCCTACTATCGACTAGCGGACAGCTACGAGCAGTACTTC. This sequence encodes CASSYPYYRLADSYEQYF.

The chain links TRBV2 to TRBJ2-3; 7 positions agree with TRBD1. V lost 6 bases and J lost 7; bases outside the gene matches: 4. The CDR3 consists of 12 residues. Germline V gene data show CDR1 as SNHLY and CDR2 as FYNNEI. The DNA for the CDR3 is TGTGCCAGCAGACAGACAGGGTATACGCAGTATTTT. It encodes CASRQTGYTQYF.

V and J are TRBV7-2 and TRBJ2-1; 7 nucleotides agree with TRBD1. V lost 5 bases, J lost 4 bases, and 8 bases stayed unmatched. The CDR3 contains 15 residues. Germline V lookup: CDR1 SGHTA, CDR2 FQGNSA. The CDR3 DNA sequence: TGTGCCAGCAGCCCCCGGACAGGCGATTACAATGAGCAGTTCTTC. It encodes CASSPRTGDYNEQFF.

The CDR3 is CASSLSQGAYNEQFF. Here the CDR3 DNA reads TGCGCCAGCAGCTTGTCGCAGGGGGCCTACAATGAGCAGTTCTTC. The rearrangement joins TRBV5-1 to TRBJ2-1; 7 nucleotides match TRBD1. Losses at the gene ends were 1 base for V and 2 bases for J; bases not matched to a gene: 3. The germline V gene encodes CDR1 SGHRS and CDR2 YFSETQ. The CDR3 has 15 amino acids.

J is TRBJ2-1 and V is TRBV9; TRBD2 aligns across 9 bases. J lost 0 bases, V lost 3 bases, and 1 base had no gene match. This CDR3 has 15 residues. CDR1 is SGDLS, CDR2 YYNGEE, per germline. The CDR3, as DNA: TGTGCCAGCAGCGGTAGCGGGAGCTCCTACAATGAGCAGTTCTTC. This translates into CASSGSGSSYNEQFF.

The rearrangement links TRBV28 to TRBJ2-5; 10 bases match TRBD2. J lost 2 bases, V lost 4 bases, and 4 bases had no gene match. CDR1 MDHEN and CDR2 SYDVKM come from the germline V gene. The CDR3 is 15 residues long. DNA for the CDR3: TGTGCCAGCAGTTCCGGGACTAGCGCACAAGAGACCCAGTACTTC. As protein: CASSSGTSAQETQYF.

This clone was observed a handful of times. The gene calls are TRBV4-1 and TRBJ2-7; maybe TRBD1 (7 bases). The length of the CDR3 is 13 residues. Trimming took off 1 base at V and 9 bases at J, with 13 bases between the two ends. Germline lookup yields CDR1 MGHRA and CDR2 YSYEKL. CDR3: CASSQAQGEAQYF. CDR3 coding DNA: TGCGCCAGCAGCCAAGCCCAGGGGGAGGCGCAGTACTTC.

This sequence joins TRBV7-3 and TRBJ2-1, with a tentative D call TRBD2 (5 bases). Trimming cost V 5 bases and J 0 bases, with 14 bases left between them. This CDR3 has 16 amino acids. From germline, CDR1 is SGHTA and CDR2 FQGTGA. This chain's CDR3 is CASSKDSKSSYNEQFF. DNA of the CDR3: TGTGCCAGCAGCAAGGACTCCAAGAGCTCCTACAATGAGCAGTTCTTC.

J is TRBJ2-5 and V is TRBV5-4; D might be TRBD1 (6 bases). In germline, CDR1 is SGHNT, CDR2 YYREEE (reference sequence). The CDR3 runs to 15 residues. V gave up 3 bases and J gave up 2 bases, with 14 bases separating them. CDR3 amino acids: CASSSPTGIQETQYF. The DNA for the CDR3 is TGTGCCAGCAGCTCTCCGACAGGTATACAAGAGACCCAGTACTTC.

The chain uses TRBV6-2 or TRBV6-3 and TRBJ1-2, with 9 bases matching TRBD1. This CDR3 contains 16 residues. V gave up 4 bases and J gave up 3 bases; unmatched junction bases: 9. The germline V gene encodes CDR1 MNHEY and CDR2 SVGEGT. CDR3 in DNA: TGTGCCAGCAGTTTTTCCCGGACAGGGGCCCACTATGGCTACACCTTC. It encodes CASSFSRTGAHYGYTF.

This chain uses TRBV27 with TRBJ2-5, with a weak D call TRBD2 (7 bases). Germline CDR1 and CDR2: MNHEY and SMNVEV (reference sequence). The CDR3 is 13 residues long. The V gene lost 5 bases and the J gene lost 1 base, with 8 bases spanning the gap. The CDR3 loop is CASSRGGQETQYF. Here the CDR3 DNA reads TGTGCCAGCAGTAGGGGGGGCCAAGAGACCCAGTACTTC.

This clone was seen a few times. The chain carries TRBV7-9 and TRBJ2-7, with a tentative D call TRBD1 (6 bases). CDR1 and CDR2 (germline): SEHNR, FQNEAQ (reference sequence). Deletions cut 2 bases from V and 3 bases from J, with 8 bases between. The CDR3 contains 13 residues. CDR3 DNA sequence: TGTGCCAGCAGCTTAACAGGGAACTACGAGCAGTACTTC. This sequence encodes CASSLTGNYEQYF.

A single count supports this clone. The CDR3 is CASSLLNQETQYF. DNA for the CDR3: TGTGCCAGCAGCTTATTAAACCAAGAGACCCAGTACTTC. The chain uses TRBV7-2 and TRBJ2-5; D is uncertain. Trimming took 2 bases from V and 0 from J, leaving 4 bases between them. The germline V gene has CDR1 SGHTA and CDR2 FQGNSA. The CDR3 has 13 amino acids. Looking up the rest from reference TRBV7-2 and TRBJ2-5 gives the full variable domain: GAGVSQSPSNKVTEKGKDVELRCDPISGHTALYWYRQSLGQGLEFLIYFQGNSAPDKSGLPSDRFSAERTGGSVSTLTIQRTQQEDSAVYLCASSLLNQETQYFGPGTRLLVL.

This clone has a single count. The chain combines TRBV5-4 with TRBJ2-7, with TRBD2 as a possible D gene (6 bases). In germline, CDR1 is SGHNT, CDR2 YYREEE (reference sequence). This CDR3 is built from 13 residues. V lost 3 bases to trimming and J lost 5 bases, with 12 bases between them. The CDR3 loop is CASSSPGLDEQYF. CDR3 sequence (DNA): TGTGCCAGCAGCTCGCCGGGACTTGACGAGCAGTACTTC.

The rearrangement links TRBV5-4 to TRBJ2-3; 14 nucleotides match TRBD2. Germline V gives CDR1 SGHNT, CDR2 YYREEE (reference sequence). Losses at the gene ends were 4 bases for V and 2 bases for J; bases not matched to a gene: 6. There are 17 residues in the CDR3. Here the CDR3 DNA reads TGTGCCAGCAGCCCCGGGACTAGCGGGAGAAACACAGATACGCAGTATTTT. Amino acids: CASSPGTSGRNTDTQYF.

This sequence joins TRBV24-1 and TRBJ2-1, with 7 nucleotides matching TRBD1. Per germline, CDR1 KGHDR and CDR2 SFDVKD. The CDR3 is made up of 14 amino acids. The J segment lost 15 bases and the V segment lost 4 bases, leaving 14 bases of the junction unmatched. The DNA of the CDR3 is TGTGCCACCAGTGACCACCGGGACAGTCCATTTTGGTTCTTC. This translates into CATSDHRDSPFWFF.

This chain connects TRBV9 to TRBJ1-2; possibly TRBD1 for D (6 bases). In germline, CDR1 is SGDLS, CDR2 YYNGEE. The CDR3 contains 19 residues. Trimming left V 0 bases short and J 0 bases short, with 21 bases between. CDR3 loop: CASSVAGRWGHSTNYGYTF. CDR3 coding DNA: TGTGCCAGCAGCGTAGCCGGACGTTGGGGGCATAGTACTAACTATGGCTACACCTTC.

The J gene is TRBJ1-1, the V gene TRBV19; D is ambiguous. Trimming took 1 base from V and 6 from J, leaving 6 bases between them. The CDR3 sequence is 12 residues long. Germline V CDR1 and CDR2: LNHDA, SQIVND (reference sequence). For the CDR3, the DNA is TGTGCCAGTAGTATAGGGACTCCTGAAGCTTTCTTT. Protein sequence: CASSIGTPEAFF. Full variable domain (remainder filled in from reference TRBV19 and TRBJ1-1): DGGITQSPKYLFRKEGQNVTLSCEQNLNHDAMYWYRQDPGQGLRLIYYSQIVNDFQKGDIAEGYSVSREKKESFPLTVTSAQKNPTAFYLCASSIGTPEAFFGQGTRLTVV.

The chain employs TRBV7-8 and TRBJ2-7; D perhaps matches TRBD1 (5 bases). The CDR3 has 15 amino acids. Trimming stripped 4 bases from V and 4 bases from J, with 17 bases between. The germline CDR1 and CDR2 sequences are SGHVS and FQNEAQ. The CDR3 nucleotides are TGTGCCAGCAGCTCTAGGGGCCTGATCCCTTACGAGCAGTACTTC. Translated: CASSSRGLIPYEQYF.

The chain uses TRBV15 and TRBJ1-3; 7 bases match TRBD1. Unmatched junction bases numbered 2, after V lost 5 bases and J lost 1 base. This CDR3 spans 14 amino acids. Germline CDR1 LNHNV, CDR2 YYDKDF (reference sequence). The DNA of the CDR3 is TGTGCCACCAGCGCAGGGGGGTCTGGAAACACCATATATTTT. Its translation: CATSAGGSGNTIYF. Combining the CDR3 with reference TRBV15 and TRBJ1-3 gives the whole variable domain DAMVIQNPRYQVTQFGKPVTLSCSQTLNHNVMYWYQQKSSQAPKLLFHYYDKDFNNEADTPDNFQSRRPNTSFCFLDIRSPGLGDTAMYLCATSAGGSGNTIYFGEGSWLTVV.

The gene calls are TRBV18 and TRBJ2-1; 9 nucleotides match TRBD1. Germline values: CDR1 KGHSH, CDR2 LQKENI. The CDR3 consists of 16 residues. The J segment lost 8 bases and the V segment lost 3 bases, leaving 11 bases of the junction unmatched. The CDR3 sequence is CASSPRLSDRGDEQFF. CDR3 DNA sequence: TGTGCCAGCTCACCCCGCCTCTCCGACAGGGGGGATGAGCAGTTCTTC. The whole variable domain, remainder taken from reference TRBV18 and TRBJ2-1, is NAGVMQNPRHLVRRRGQEARLRCSPMKGHSHVYWYRQLPEEGLKFMVYLQKENIIDESGMPKERFSAEFPKEGPSILRIQQVVRGDSAAYFCASSPRLSDRGDEQFFGPGTRLTVL.

This chain uses TRBV19 with TRBJ1-1; 8 bases line up with TRBD1. Germline-derived CDR1 and CDR2 are LNHDA and SQIVND (reference sequence). The length of the CDR3 is 15 residues. Trimming took 5 bases from V and 5 from J; bases not matched to a gene: 10. CDR3 in amino acids: CASSLQDRESTEAFF. DNA of the CDR3: TGTGCCAGTAGTCTACAGGACAGGGAGTCGACTGAAGCTTTCTTT.

The chain combines TRBV4-1 with TRBJ2-7; D unclear. The length of the CDR3 is 14 residues. Germline V gives CDR1 MGHRA, CDR2 YSYEKL. The germline V and J ends were trimmed by 1 base and 6 bases, with 13 bases remaining between them. The DNA for the CDR3 is TGCGCCAGCAGCCAAGGTGGCCGGAGTAGCGAGCAGTACTTC. Protein: CASSQGGRSSEQYF.

CDR3 in DNA: TGTGCCAGCAGTATACGACGGGGACTGGGCACCGGGGAGCTGTTTTTT. Its protein product is CASSIRRGLGTGELFF. The V and J genes are TRBV28 and TRBJ2-2; a weak D match, TRBD2 (6 bases). The CDR3 spans 16 residues. Looked up from germline, CDR1 is MDHEN and CDR2 is SYDVKM. With 5 bases removed from V and 4 bases from J, the gap between germline ends came to 17 bases.

The chain uses TRBV3-1 (or the pseudogene TRBV3-2) and TRBJ2-7; 10 bases align to TRBD1. Germline V gene data show CDR1 as LGHDT and CDR2 as YNNKEL (reference sequence). After removal of 4 bases from V and 2 bases from J, the junction contained 2 bases not matched to a gene. CDR3 length: 14 amino acids. CDR3 coding DNA: TGTGCCAGCAGCCCGGGACAGGGGACCTACGAGCAGTACTTC. Amino acids: CASSPGQGTYEQYF.